This entry describes one T cell receptor (beta chain). Its cognate antigen is unknown. Different DNA sequences within this sample yield the same CDR3. This entry comes from a study of shared clonotypes between healthy human individuals. Broader study findings: In general, naive subsets displayed greater estimated richness than memory subsets did.

Germline V gene lookup returns CDR1 MNHEY and CDR2 SMNVEV (reference sequence). Trimming pared 3 bases from V and 6 bases from J, leaving 9 bases between. The CDR3 has 13 amino acids. Naivety among CD8 cells was defined by CD45RO negativity and positive CCR7 selection, thereby excluding terminally differentiated effector memory CD45RA+ cells. Each donor was a Caucasian adult residing in Nashville, Tennessee. The authors distributed each subset's genomic DNA evenly over several immunoSEQ plates. When replicate PCRs were run on sorted subsets, they used about 220 ng DNA, approximately 27,000 T cell genomes. The assay was immunoSEQ multiplex PCR, and TCRdb's table has in-frame clones only and misses some. In the table there are 2 million or so clones, approximately 94% of which are singletons.

The receptor was isolated from a man between 18 and 35 years old in good health. Specimen: naive CD8+ T cells sorted from blood. The chain links TRBV27 to TRBJ1-5; D not resolved. The CDR3 sequence is CASSLGLGQPQHF. CDR3 DNA sequence: TGTGCCAGCAGTTTGGGGTTGGGTCAGCCCCAGCATTTT.